This T cell receptor (beta chain) was obtained from a study of T cell responses to AZD1222 COVID-19 vaccine. Germline values: CDR1 KGHSH, CDR2 LQKENI. The ends lost 2 bases at V and 2 bases at J; junction bases unmatched: 5. The CDR3 is 15 residues long. Data came from immunoSEQ multiplex PCR; TCRdb stores just in-frame clones and leaves some out. This sample yields around 100,000 clones, of which 70% to 90% are seen a single time; less than 20% belongs to the top ten. The chain recombines TRBV18 with TRBJ2-7, with 8 bases that match TRBD1. Material: peripheral blood, obtained on day 0 of AZD1222 vaccination. This sequence was found in an adult in good health. CDR3 loop: CASSPSRGQAYEQYF. The CDR3 DNA follows: TGTGCCAGCTCACCAAGTCGGGGACAGGCCTACGAGCAGTACTTC.